This T cell receptor (beta chain) stems from a study of CD4 T cells in relation to SARS-CoV-2 and coronaviruses (dated by TCRdb to about 2021). Background on the whole study: In the ViraFEST assay, PBMCs were cultured with antigen for roughly ten days, after which TCR beta CDR3s were sequenced to identify clonal expansions specific to the antigen. The Adaptive Biotechnologies TCR-sequencing kit was used to sequence samples from a few pre-COVID donors and the naive versus memory experiments, whereas other data were Illumina-based. Patient-derived lymphoblastoid cell lines were used to map the HLA restriction of shared crossreactive spike epitopes. An HIV-1 Nef peptide pool or a no-peptide culture served as the negative reference condition. At the level of individual TCR clonotypes, the study measured memory CD4+ T cell crossreactivity between SARS-CoV-2 spike protein and common cold coronavirus spike proteins. Expansion assays from other donors in the study were sequenced with a different, Illumina-based TCR-beta assay. Results and caveats for the whole study, not just this receptor: Significantly weaker SARS-CoV-2-driven expansion was shown by crossreactive clones than by monoreactive clones, consistent with antigenic imprinting. The study was constrained by small numbers of patients and of tested TCRs. Crossreactivity analysis centred on spike protein, so crossreactivity against other viral proteins was not assessed. Because no donor provided both pre-pandemic and post-infection samples, tracing the source of pre-existing responses was limited. In roughly 65% of donors, memory CD4+ clonotypes turned up that crossrecognized SARS-CoV-2 and at least one common cold coronavirus spike.

From the cysteine through the phenylalanine, the CDR3 covers 14 amino acids. Solely the CDR3 DNA is kept, with 42 bases framed from the first base. The germline V gene (reference sequence) gives CDR1 as MNHNY and CDR2 as SVGAGI. The junction shows trimming of 2 bases on V and 5 bases on J, plus 9 bases between the germline ends. The library was produced with the immunoSEQ multiplex PCR assay. Per the source publication's procedure: During preprocessing, nonproductive sequences were removed, along with CDR3s that did not begin with C, did not end with F or W, or were shorter than 7 amino acids. The MANAFEST web app identified antigen-specific clonotypes based on expansion compared with the reference and other culture wells. A clone counted as positive if significantly expanded in 2 of 3 replicate wells versus the reference culture at FDR below 0.05. For a clone to be considered positive, significant expansion relative to all other tandem wells and an odds ratio above 5 were also required. CDR3 homology was measured as pairwise Levenshtein distance, computed with the stringdist R package after trimming three terminal residues from each end. TCRdb mirrors the immuneACCESS table, restricted to in-frame sequences. Some clones are absent from its copies; in checked studies, under half trace to an unresolved V gene, and the reason for the others is unknown. The V and J calls and clone size were taken over from that table, and D and trimming were inferred from the DNA. The sample table shows over 20,000 clones, and roughly 80% are seen once. Roughly 18% of the sample lies in the top ten.

The table lists this clone with a few counts. Its antigen is currently not known. No much larger clonotype is one base removed from it; base qualities were not supplied. CD4+ T cells from unexposed donors were collected before the COVID-19 pandemic (2011-2018). After approximately eleven days of culture, CD4+ T cells were isolated with the EasySep CD4+ T cell isolation kit. Unexposed donor CD4+ T cells were tested for reactivity to SARS-CoV-2 S and N and four common cold coronavirus spike pools, as cell number allowed. Each well held 1.5 million to 2.5 million PBMCs cultured in IMDM containing approximately 4.7% human AB serum and approximately 9 IU/ml IL-2. Half of the culture medium was replaced with fresh IL-2-containing medium on days 3 and 7. Each peptide culture condition was generally run in triplicate replicate wells. Leukapheresis product for the unexposed donors was bought commercially. Ficoll-Paque PLUS gradient centrifugation was used to isolate PBMCs from either whole blood or leukapheresis product. PBMCs were either cryopreserved at -140 degrees C or used fresh in the expansion assay. The QIAamp Micro DNA Kit was used to extract genomic DNA from the CD4+ T cells.

This TCR derives from a human donor in good health. The sequenced material came from CD4+ T cells from PBMCs, cultured in vitro. The receptor chain draws on TRBV6-6 and TRBJ2-2; no D gene can be assigned with confidence. Here the CDR3 is given as CASSYDFGTGELFF. The nucleotide sequence is TGTGCCAGCAGTTACGACTTTGGGACCGGGGAGCTGTTTTTT.